These T cell receptor beta chains were read from a single sample in a study of blood T cell repertoires in COVID-19. Measured with immunoSEQ multiplex PCR; TCRdb has only the in-frame clones, and not every one. The profile shows 55,000 to 85,000 clones, around 90% of them singletons. Material for sequencing was peripheral blood. These receptors all stem from a woman under 30 with acute or convalescent COVID-19. Each CDR3 is given with its conserved first and last residue. The order of the fields is CDR3 protein, V gene.

CDR3: CASSFGMLANHNEQFF; V: TRBV11-2
CDR3: CASSGGNTEAFF; V: TRBV27
CDR3: CASSQVLAGQYGYTF; V: TRBV4-2
CDR3: CASSLIQGNTGELFF; V: TRBV7-9
CDR3: CASSPKSGSKNKNEQFF; V: TRBV18
CDR3: CSGAVDTQYF; V: TRBV29-1
CDR3: CAWSRGGYEQYF; V: TRBV30
CDR3: CASSPGDGGTYEQYF; V: TRBV4-2
CDR3: CASRLTGGYEQYF; V: TRBV27
CDR3: CASSSDRNTEAFF; V: TRBV2
CDR3: CASSLGSRDYGYTF; V: TRBV5-1
CDR3: CASSPDRGSYNEQFF; V: TRBV18
CDR3: CASSDRDRGRGSPLHF; V: TRBV25-1
CDR3: CASSPLPPDRGHSYEQYF; V: TRBV6-6
CDR3: CASSQDREIYGYTF; V: TRBV2
CDR3: CASSQGRGVGYTF; V: TRBV4-1
CDR3: CASSSPTSGTPYEQYF; V: TRBV7-8
CDR3: CASSPGQGRSEQYF; V: TRBV18